This is a list of T cell receptor beta chains from one sample in a study of human T cells and chemical hapten exposure. TCRdb independently ran MiXCR on the RACE reads; one entry per CDR3 protein. The table has approximately 97,000 distinct CDR3 sequences, approximately 9.7% seen once. What was sequenced was whole blood. The receptor set was obtained from a female donor in good health. Some clones in this sample may be carry-over from other donors' samples. Both conserved end residues are part of each CDR3. The order of the fields is J gene, clone size, V gene, D gene, CDR3 length, CDR3 protein, CDR3 DNA. The D gene is left open where the match is weak. Size is stated for part of the rows, as once, few or many counts, or as a class when the clone is expanded.

j_call: TRBJ2-7; clone_size: few; v_call: TRBV27; d_call: .; cdr3_length: 13; cdr3_aa: CASSFSKYYEQYF; cdr3_nt: TGTGCCAGCAGTTTTTCGAAGTACTACGAGCAGTACTTC
j_call: TRBJ1-6; clone_size: .; v_call: TRBV28; d_call: TRBD1; cdr3_length: 15; cdr3_aa: CASSATTGGRSPLHF; cdr3_nt: TGTGCCAGCAGTGCTACGACAGGGGGCAGGTCACCCCTCCACTTT
j_call: TRBJ2-7; clone_size: .; v_call: TRBV29-1; d_call: TRBD1; cdr3_length: 15; cdr3_aa: CSVEEDGQGRYEQYF; cdr3_nt: TGCAGCGTTGAAGAAGATGGACAGGGGCGTTACGAGCAGTACTTC
j_call: TRBJ1-1; clone_size: few; v_call: TRBV2; d_call: .; cdr3_length: 14; cdr3_aa: CASRMWTLNTEAFF; cdr3_nt: TGTGCCAGCAGAATGTGGACATTGAACACTGAAGCTTTCTTT
j_call: TRBJ2-3; clone_size: .; v_call: TRBV6-4; d_call: .; cdr3_length: 15; cdr3_aa: CASSPRTGRTDTQYF; cdr3_nt: TGTGCCAGCAGTCCTCGAACAGGGCGGACAGATACGCAGTATTTT
j_call: TRBJ2-7; clone_size: few; v_call: TRBV7-9; d_call: .; cdr3_length: 16; cdr3_aa: CASTPIPRDGPYEQYF; cdr3_nt: TGTGCCAGCACGCCAATCCCGAGGGACGGCCCCTACGAGCAGTACTTC
j_call: TRBJ1-2; clone_size: .; v_call: TRBV7-2; d_call: .; cdr3_length: 14; cdr3_aa: CASSLAFRSHGYTF; cdr3_nt: TGTGCCAGCAGCTTAGCTTTCAGGTCCCATGGCTACACCTTC
j_call: TRBJ2-7; clone_size: many; v_call: TRBV6-4; d_call: TRBD2; cdr3_length: 15; cdr3_aa: CASSEELANSYEQYF; cdr3_nt: TGTGCCAGCAGTGAAGAACTAGCGAACTCCTACGAGCAGTACTTC
j_call: TRBJ2-1; clone_size: few; v_call: TRBV20-1; d_call: TRBD2; cdr3_length: 13; cdr3_aa: CSASSLADNEQFF; cdr3_nt: TGCAGTGCTAGTAGTCTAGCGGACAATGAGCAGTTCTTC
j_call: TRBJ1-1; clone_size: few; v_call: TRBV19; d_call: .; cdr3_length: 13; cdr3_aa: CASSLPQVSQAFF; cdr3_nt: TGTGCCAGTAGTCTACCCCAGGTATCGCAAGCTTTCTTT
j_call: TRBJ2-1; clone_size: many; v_call: TRBV9; d_call: TRBD1; cdr3_length: 15; cdr3_aa: CASSYGTGLYNEQFF; cdr3_nt: TGTGCCAGCAGCTACGGGACAGGGCTTTACAATGAGCAGTTCTTC